The 3 T cell receptor beta chains reported below all come from one sample, sequenced in a study of monozygotic twins with inflammatory bowel disease. No DNA is given; TCRdb re-called the 5' RACE reads and lists each CDR3 protein once. Its table lists approximately 330,000 distinct CDR3 sequences. The sequencing sample was made of blood. The origin of the receptors is a human donor with ulcerative colitis or Crohn's disease, or a healthy co-twin of an affected twin (not recorded which).

The genes are TRBV15 and TRBJ2-1; TCRdb picks TRBD2, but there is no DNA to check that call. Per germline, CDR1 LNHNV and CDR2 YYDKDF (reference sequence). The CDR3 has 14 amino acids. CDR3 sequence: CATSREGNGRAGFF.

This rearrangement joins TRBV5-4 to TRBJ2-1; TCRdb names TRBD2, which stays unverified in the absence of DNA. CDR3 size: 16 residues. Looked up from germline, CDR1 is SGHNT and CDR2 is YYREEE (reference sequence). The CDR3 spells CASSLRLAGASNEQFF.

The chain employs TRBV29-1 and TRBJ1-1; TCRdb's D gene call, TRBD1, goes unchecked for lack of DNA. The germline CDR1 and CDR2 sequences are SQVTM and ANQGSEA. The CDR3 is 16 amino acids. CDR3 region: CSIPPRGVSMNTEAFF.